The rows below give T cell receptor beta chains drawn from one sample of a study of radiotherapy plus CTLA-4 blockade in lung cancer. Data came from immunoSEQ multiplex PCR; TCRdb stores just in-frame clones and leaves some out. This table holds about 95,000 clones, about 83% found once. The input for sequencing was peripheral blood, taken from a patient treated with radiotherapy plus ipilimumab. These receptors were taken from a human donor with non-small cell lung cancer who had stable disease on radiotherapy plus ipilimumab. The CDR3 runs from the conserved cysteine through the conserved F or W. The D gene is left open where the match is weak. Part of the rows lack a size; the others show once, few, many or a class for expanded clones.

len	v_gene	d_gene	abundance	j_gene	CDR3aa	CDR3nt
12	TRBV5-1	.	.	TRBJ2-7	CASSFSPYEQYF	TGCGCCAGCAGCTTTAGCCCCTACGAGCAGTACTTC
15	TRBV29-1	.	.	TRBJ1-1	CSVSRGTLGNTEAFF	TGCAGCGTCAGTCGTGGCACCCTGGGGAACACTGAAGCTTTCTTT
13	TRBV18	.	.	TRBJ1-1	CASSPIMDTEAFF	TGTGCCAGCTCACCGATCATGGACACTGAAGCTTTCTTT
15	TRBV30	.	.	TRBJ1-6	CAWTPSRGPNSPLHF	TGTGCCTGGACCCCGTCCCGGGGGCCAAATTCACCCCTCCACTTT
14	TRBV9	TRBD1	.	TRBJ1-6	CASSAGQGAAPLHF	TGTGCCAGCAGCGCCGGACAGGGGGCGGCACCCCTCCACTTT
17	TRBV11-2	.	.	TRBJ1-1	CASSRTPGSTLNTEAFF	TGTGCCAGCAGCCGTACACCAGGCTCCACTTTGAACACTGAAGCTTTCTTT
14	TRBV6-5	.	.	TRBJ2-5	CASSYAGRQETQYF	TGTGCCAGCAGTTATGCGGGCAGACAAGAGACCCAGTACTTC
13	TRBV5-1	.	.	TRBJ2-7	CASSLREDYEQYF	TGCGCCAGCAGCTTGAGGGAAGACTACGAGCAGTACTTC
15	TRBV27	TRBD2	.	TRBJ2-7	CASSLAGTSTLEQYF	TGTGCCAGCAGTTTAGCCGGGACTAGCACCCTTGAGCAGTACTTC
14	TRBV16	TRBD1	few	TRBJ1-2	CASSQSGTGVGYTF	TGTGCCAGCAGCCAATCAGGGACAGGGGTCGGCTACACCTTC
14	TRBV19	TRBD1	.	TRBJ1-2	CASSIPGTGHGYTF	TGTGCCAGTAGTATCCCCGGGACAGGGCATGGCTACACCTTC
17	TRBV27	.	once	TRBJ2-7	CASKPGQPRKSSYEQYF	TGTGCCAGCAAACCGGGACAACCACGTAAGAGCTCCTACGAGCAGTACTTC
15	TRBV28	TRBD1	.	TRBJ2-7	CASSSPGQGTYEQYF	TGTGCCAGCAGCAGCCCCGGACAGGGGACCTACGAGCAGTACTTC
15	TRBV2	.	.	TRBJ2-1	CASRPDGSSYNEQFF	TGTGCCAGCAGGCCCGACGGGAGCTCCTACAATGAGCAGTTCTTC
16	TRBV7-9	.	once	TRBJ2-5	CASSSPSRGGVETQYF	TGTGCCAGCAGCTCCCCCTCGAGGGGGGGTGTGGAGACCCAGTACTTC
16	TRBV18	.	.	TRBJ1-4	CASSLTQGRSNEKLFF	TGTGCCAGCTCACTAACTCAGGGTCGTTCTAATGAAAAACTGTTTTTT
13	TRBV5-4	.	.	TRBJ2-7	CASSLGEAYEQYF	TGTGCCAGCAGCTTGGGTGAAGCCTACGAGCAGTACTTC
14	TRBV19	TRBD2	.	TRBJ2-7	CASSMRGLANEQYF	TGTGCCAGTAGTATGCGGGGACTAGCAAACGAGCAGTACTTC
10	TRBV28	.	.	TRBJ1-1	CASRNTEAFF	TGTGCCAGCAGGAACACTGAAGCTTTCTTT
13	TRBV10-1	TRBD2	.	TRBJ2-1	CASGLAGVDEQFF	TGCGCCAGTGGACTAGCGGGAGTCGATGAGCAGTTCTTC
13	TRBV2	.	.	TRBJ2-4	CASSAGGGDIQYF	TGTGCCAGCAGTGCGGGGGGCGGAGACATTCAGTACTTC
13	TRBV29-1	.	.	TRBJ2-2	CSVAGANTGELFF	TGCAGCGTTGCCGGGGCGAACACCGGGGAGCTGTTTTTT
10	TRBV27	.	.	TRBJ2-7	CATLLCEQYF	TGTGCCACCTTATTATGCGAGCAGTACTTC
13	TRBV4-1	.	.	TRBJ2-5	CASSRRLEETQYF	TGCGCCAGCAGCCGCCGACTTGAGGAGACCCAGTACTTC
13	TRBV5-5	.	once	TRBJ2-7	CASSLAGHYEQYF	TGTGCCAGCAGCTTGGCCGGCCACTACGAGCAGTACTTC
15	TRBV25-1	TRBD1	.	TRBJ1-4	CASSTAGTGGEKLFF	TGTGCCAGCAGTACCGCCGGGACAGGGGGCGAAAAACTGTTTTTT
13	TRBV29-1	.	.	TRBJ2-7	CSVPLGGGYEQYF	TGCAGCGTTCCCCTAGGGGGGGGCTACGAGCAGTACTTC
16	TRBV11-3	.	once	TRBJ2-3	CASSLGQGGGADTQYF	TGTGCCAGCAGCTTAGGGCAGGGAGGAGGAGCAGATACGCAGTATTTT